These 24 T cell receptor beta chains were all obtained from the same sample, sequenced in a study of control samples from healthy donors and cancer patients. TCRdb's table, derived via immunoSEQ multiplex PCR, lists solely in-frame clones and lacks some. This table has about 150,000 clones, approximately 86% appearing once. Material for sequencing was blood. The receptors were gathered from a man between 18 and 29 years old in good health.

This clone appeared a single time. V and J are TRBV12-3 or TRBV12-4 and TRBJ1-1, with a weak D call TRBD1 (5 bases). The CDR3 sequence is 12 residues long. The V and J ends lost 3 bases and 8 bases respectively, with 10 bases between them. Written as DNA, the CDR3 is TGTGCCAGCAGTTTGTTGGAGGGGGAAGCTTTCTTT. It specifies CASSLLEGEAFF.

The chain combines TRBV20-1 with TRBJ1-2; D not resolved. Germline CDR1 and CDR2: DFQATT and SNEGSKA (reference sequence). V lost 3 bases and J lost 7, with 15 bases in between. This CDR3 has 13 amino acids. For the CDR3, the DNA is TGCAGTGCTAGTGCCCGGGCCCGGGGTGGCTACACCTTC. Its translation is CSASARARGGYTF.

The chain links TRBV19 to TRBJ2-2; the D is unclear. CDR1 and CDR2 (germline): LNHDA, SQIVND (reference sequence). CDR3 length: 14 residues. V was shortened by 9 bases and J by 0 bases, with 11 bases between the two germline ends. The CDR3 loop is CASKNNANTGELFF. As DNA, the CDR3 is TGTGCCAGCAAGAATAACGCGAACACCGGGGAGCTGTTTTTT.

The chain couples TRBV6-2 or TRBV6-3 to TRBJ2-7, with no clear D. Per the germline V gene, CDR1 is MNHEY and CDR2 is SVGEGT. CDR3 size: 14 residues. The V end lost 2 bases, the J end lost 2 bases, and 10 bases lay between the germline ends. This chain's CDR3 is CASSYPGLAYEQYF. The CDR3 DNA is TGTGCCAGCAGTTACCCTGGGCTAGCCTACGAGCAGTACTTC.

The chain's CDR3 is CASSQETDTQYF. The CDR3 bases are TGCGCCAGCAGCCAAGAAACAGATACGCAGTATTTT. The J gene is TRBJ2-3, the V gene TRBV4-1; D unclear. Germline V gene sequence: CDR1 MGHRA, CDR2 YSYEKL. This CDR3 is 12 amino acids long. V dropped 0 bases and J dropped 3 bases, with 1 base sitting between them.

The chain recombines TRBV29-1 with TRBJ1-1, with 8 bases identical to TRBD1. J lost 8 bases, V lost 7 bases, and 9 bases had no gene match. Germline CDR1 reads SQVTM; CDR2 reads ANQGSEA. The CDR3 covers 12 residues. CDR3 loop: CSASTGEREAFF. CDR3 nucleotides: TGCAGCGCCTCGACAGGGGAGAGAGAAGCTTTCTTT.

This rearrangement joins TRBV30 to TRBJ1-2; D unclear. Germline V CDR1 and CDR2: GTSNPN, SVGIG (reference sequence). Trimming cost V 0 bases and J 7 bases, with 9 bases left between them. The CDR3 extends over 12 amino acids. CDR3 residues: CAWSVGVGGYTF. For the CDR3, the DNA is TGTGCCTGGAGTGTAGGTGTGGGTGGCTACACCTTC.

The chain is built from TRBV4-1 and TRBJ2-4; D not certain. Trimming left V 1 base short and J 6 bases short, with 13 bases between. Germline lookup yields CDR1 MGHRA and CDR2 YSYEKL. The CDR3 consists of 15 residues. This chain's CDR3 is CASSQAWSLINIQYF. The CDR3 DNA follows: TGCGCCAGCAGCCAAGCGTGGTCCCTGATAAACATTCAGTACTTC.

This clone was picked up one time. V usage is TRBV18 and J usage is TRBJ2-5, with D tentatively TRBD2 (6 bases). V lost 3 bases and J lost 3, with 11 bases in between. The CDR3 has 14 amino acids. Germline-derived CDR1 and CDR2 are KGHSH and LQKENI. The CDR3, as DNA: TGTGCCAGCTCACCGCGCGGGGTAGAAGAGACCCAGTACTTC. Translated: CASSPRGVEETQYF.

CDR3 bases: TGTGCCAGCAGTGAAAGGAGGGGCGGGGGGACCACGGGAGATACGCAGTATTTT. This translates into CASSERRGGGTTGDTQYF. The chain carries TRBV6-1 and TRBJ2-3; TRBD2 aligns across 8 bases. The V gene's germline CDR1 is MNHNS and CDR2 SASEGT. The CDR3 is 18 amino acids. The junction had 15 bases not matched to a gene; V was cut back by 2 bases and J by 5 bases.

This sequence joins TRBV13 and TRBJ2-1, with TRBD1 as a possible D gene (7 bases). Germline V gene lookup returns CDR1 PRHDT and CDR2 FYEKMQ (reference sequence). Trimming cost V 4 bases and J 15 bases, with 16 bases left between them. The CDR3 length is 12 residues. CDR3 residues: CASSSLTGRPFF. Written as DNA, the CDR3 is TGTGCCAGCAGCTCGCTGACAGGGAGGCCGTTCTTC.

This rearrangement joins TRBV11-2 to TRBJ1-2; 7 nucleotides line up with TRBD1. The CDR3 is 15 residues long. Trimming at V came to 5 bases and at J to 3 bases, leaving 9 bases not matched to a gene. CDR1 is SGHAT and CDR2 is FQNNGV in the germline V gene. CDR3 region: CASSRAPGGDYGYTF. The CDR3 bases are TGTGCCAGCAGCCGAGCTCCAGGGGGGGACTATGGCTACACCTTC.

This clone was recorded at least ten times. CDR3 DNA sequence: TGTGCCAGCAGCCAAGAAGCGGACAGGGGAGCCGGGGAGCTGTTTTTT. This sequence encodes CASSQEADRGAGELFF. J is TRBJ2-2 and V is TRBV4-2, with 9 bases identical to TRBD1. The CDR3 runs 16 residues. V lost 0 bases and J lost 6; bases outside the gene matches: 5. Germline CDR1 LGHNA, CDR2 YNFKEQ.

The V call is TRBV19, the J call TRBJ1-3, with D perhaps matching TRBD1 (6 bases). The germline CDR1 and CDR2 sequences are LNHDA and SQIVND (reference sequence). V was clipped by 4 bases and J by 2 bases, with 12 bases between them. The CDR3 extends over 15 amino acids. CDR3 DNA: TGTGCCAGTAGTACCACAGGGACAACTGGAAACACCATATATTTT. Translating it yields CASSTTGTTGNTIYF.

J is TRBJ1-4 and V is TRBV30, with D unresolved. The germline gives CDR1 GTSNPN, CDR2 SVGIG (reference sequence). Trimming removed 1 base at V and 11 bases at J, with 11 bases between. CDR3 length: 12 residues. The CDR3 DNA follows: TGTGCCTGGAGTGCCCCCCCGGAGAAACTGTTTTTT. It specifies CAWSAPPEKLFF.

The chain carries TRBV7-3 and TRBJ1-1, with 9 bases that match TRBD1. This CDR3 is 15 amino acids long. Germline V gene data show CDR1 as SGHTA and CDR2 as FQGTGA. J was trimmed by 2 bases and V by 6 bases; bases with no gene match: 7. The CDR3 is CASSETGQGNTEAFF. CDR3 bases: TGTGCCAGCAGTGAAACGGGACAGGGAAACACTGAAGCTTTCTTT.

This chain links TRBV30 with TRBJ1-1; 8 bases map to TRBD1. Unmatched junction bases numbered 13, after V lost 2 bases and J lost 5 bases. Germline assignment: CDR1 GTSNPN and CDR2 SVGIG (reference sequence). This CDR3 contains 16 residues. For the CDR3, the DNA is TGTGCCTGGAGTAGACTGAGGACAGGGCCGAGGACTGAAGCTTTCTTT. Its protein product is CAWSRLRTGPRTEAFF.

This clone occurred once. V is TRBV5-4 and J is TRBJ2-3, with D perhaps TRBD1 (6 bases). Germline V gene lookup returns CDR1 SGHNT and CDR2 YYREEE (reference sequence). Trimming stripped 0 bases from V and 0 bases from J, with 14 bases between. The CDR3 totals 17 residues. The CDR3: CASSLDRASGSTDTQYF. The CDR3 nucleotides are TGTGCCAGCAGCTTGGACAGGGCGTCAGGTAGCACAGATACGCAGTATTTT.

The CDR3 reads CASSSPRGRNEVAQHF. DNA of the CDR3: TGTGCCAGTAGTTCACCGAGGGGCAGAAATGAGGTGGCCCAGCATTTT. V gene TRBV19 combines with J gene TRBJ1-5; D perhaps matches TRBD1 (5 bases). Between the trimmed V and J ends, which lost 5 bases and 11 bases, there was a span of 25 bases. Per the germline V gene, CDR1 is LNHDA and CDR2 is SQIVND (reference sequence). This CDR3 is 16 amino acids long. Full variable domain (outside the CDR3, taken from reference TRBV19 and TRBJ1-5): DGGITQSPKYLFRKEGQNVTLSCEQNLNHDAMYWYRQDPGQGLRLIYYSQIVNDFQKGDIAEGYSVSREKKESFPLTVTSAQKNPTAFYLCASSSPRGRNEVAQHFGDGTRLSIL.

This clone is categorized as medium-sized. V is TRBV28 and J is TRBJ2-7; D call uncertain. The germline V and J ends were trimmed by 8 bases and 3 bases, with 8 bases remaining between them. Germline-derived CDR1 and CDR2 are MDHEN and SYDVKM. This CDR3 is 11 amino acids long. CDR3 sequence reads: CASQLNYEQYF. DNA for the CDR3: TGTGCCAGCCAACTTAACTACGAGCAGTACTTC.

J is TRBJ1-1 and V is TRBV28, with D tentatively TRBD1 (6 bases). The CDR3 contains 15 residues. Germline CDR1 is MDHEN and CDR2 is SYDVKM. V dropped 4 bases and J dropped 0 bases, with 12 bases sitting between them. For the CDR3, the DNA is TGTGCCAGCAGTTCCGGGGGGCATATGAACACTGAAGCTTTCTTT. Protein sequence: CASSSGGHMNTEAFF.

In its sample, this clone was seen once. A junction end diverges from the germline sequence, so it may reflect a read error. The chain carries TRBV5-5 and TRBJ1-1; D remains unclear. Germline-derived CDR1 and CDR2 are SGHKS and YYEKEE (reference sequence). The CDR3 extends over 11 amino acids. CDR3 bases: TGTGCCAGCAAGAGGAACGCTGAAGCTTTCTTT. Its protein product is CASKRNAEAFF.

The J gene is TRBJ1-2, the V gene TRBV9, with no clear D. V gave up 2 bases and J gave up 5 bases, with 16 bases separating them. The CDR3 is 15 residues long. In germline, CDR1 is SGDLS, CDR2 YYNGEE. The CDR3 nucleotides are TGTGCCAGCAGCGTTGCTGACGGAGCCTCATATGGCTACACCTTC. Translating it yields CASSVADGASYGYTF.

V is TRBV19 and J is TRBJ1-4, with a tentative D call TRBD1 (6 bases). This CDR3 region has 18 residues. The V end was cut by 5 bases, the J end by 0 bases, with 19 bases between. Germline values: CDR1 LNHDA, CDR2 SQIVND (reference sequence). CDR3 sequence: CASSLEGGAIATNEKLFF. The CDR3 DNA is TGTGCCAGTAGTCTCGAGGGGGGAGCGATTGCAACTAATGAAAAACTGTTTTTT.